Sequencing of this T cell receptor beta chain was carried out in a study of molecular identifiers for immune sequencing clone quantification. General study results and limits: One cell's worth of spiked Jurkat TCR RNA was reportedly detectable among some 1 million naive cells.

TCR libraries were built in bulk with a published protocol and specific TCR primers. TCRdb redid the calling of the PCR reads with MiXCR, one entry per CDR3 protein. The repertoire holds about 640,000 distinct CDR3 sequences, with just under 20% as singletons. Concerning this clonotype: What it binds is not known. The junction departs from the called germline gene at one end, perhaps through a read error.

Sorted naive CD8 T cells were those defined as CD8+CD4-CCR7+CD45RA+. The sample was naive CD8+ T cells from blood, with Jurkat cell RNA spiked in. This sample's subset: FACS-sorted CD8+CD4-CCR7+CD45RA+ naive T cells. This receptor was taken from a human donor in good health. Some libraries in this study had Jurkat cell RNA spiked in.

The CDR3 is CASSLRGTEGNTEASF. In nucleotides, the CDR3 is TGTGCCAGCAGCCTAAGGGGGACAGAGGGAAACACTGAAGCTTCCTTT. The chain has TRBV12-3 or TRBV12-4 and TRBJ1-1; 7 bases fit TRBD1. This CDR3 has 16 residues.